The sequence of this T cell receptor (beta chain) was determined in a study of shared clonotypes between healthy human individuals (TCRdb year 2020). As for the study more broadly: The cohort included a few men and a couple of women between 18 and 49 years of age. The study deeply sequenced blood TCR repertoires of about 5 healthy adults to estimate repertoire size and the extent of clonotype sharing between individuals. For each donor, three plates each were used for CD4 naive and CD4 memory, two plates were used for CD8 naive, and one plate was used for CD8 memory. Leukapheresis yielded between about 0.9 and 9 billion PBMCs per donor. To increase sequencing depth and limit assay-specific biases, different laboratories used diverse techniques to prepare libraries and sequence TCR repertoires. What the study reported, not specific to this receptor: Sampling was restricted to blood, and TCR repertoires in tissue are likely to differ from TCR repertoires in blood. Larger estimated clonotype richness was generally found for naive subsets than for memory subsets. Based on pairwise subsampling, the degree of clonotype sharing among donors was expected to be affected by sequencing depth. Incomplete sequencing was indicated by rarefaction of sorted-subset datasets, despite the large sequencing depth. Higher generation probabilities were observed for clonotypes shared by all four sorted-subset donors than for non-shared clonotypes. The small number of donors limited the genetic and exposure-history diversity represented. Across several donors, around 5% of naive CD4, approximately 3.6% of naive CD8, 2% to 2.5% of memory CD4, and 0.3% to 0.45% of memory CD8 clonotypes were shared.

Based on the germline V gene, the CDR1 and CDR2 sequences are SNHLY and FYNNEI. The junction shows trimming of 3 bases on V and 6 bases on J, plus 6 bases between the germline ends. The CDR3 runs 12 residues from the cysteine to the phenylalanine. The retained sequence is limited to the CDR3, 36 bases, with the frame set at the first base. CD8 naive samples were CD45RO-negative cells positively selected for CCR7, giving a CD45RA+CCR7+ population that excluded TemRA cells. Healthy HIV-negative adults with no recently reported acute infections or vaccinations were included as donors. Every donor was a Caucasian adult living in Nashville, Tennessee, USA. Blood was collected by leukapheresis, and PBMCs were isolated by Ficoll-Histopaque density gradient centrifugation and then cryopreserved in liquid nitrogen vapor phase. Analytical flow cytometry was used to check the purity and quantity of each magnetically sorted T cell population. From each sorted fraction, genomic DNA was isolated and quantified by UV absorbance on a Nanodrop 2000c.

Using the deep immunoSEQ assay, multiplex PCR amplified TCR CDR3 regions from genomic DNA. Extracted genomic DNA from each cell subset was spread evenly across all wells of several immunoSEQ 96-well plates, with each plate serving as a replicate. For sorted subsets, around 0.2 ug genomic DNA, equal to about 30,000 T cell genomes, was loaded into each replicate PCR. Purified libraries were measured with a Qubit 3.0 fluorometer, size-checked on a Bioanalyzer 2100, and measured again with the KAPA Library Quantification kit. Each immunoSEQ 96-well plate was sequenced on its own single-read 150-cycle Illumina NextSeq 550 flow cell. From the authors' description of their analysis: The immunoSEQ output contained only junctional sequences without quality scores, so filtering could not match that applied to full-length reads. Sequences were annotated with PyIR, a Python wrapper for IgBLAST v1.9, and V/J genes and CDR3 were assigned using IMGT germline references. Any read was removed if the V/J assignment was weak (E-value above 1e-6), the CDR3 was missing, or the read contained stop codons, out-of-frame junctions, or ambiguous translated residues. A V3J clonotype was defined by an identical inferred V gene, J gene, and CDR3 amino acid sequence. Percentage overlap between repertoires was calculated by dividing the number of shared unique clonotypes by the size of the smaller repertoire. Richness of each repertoire was evaluated using RTK rarefaction, the Chao1 estimator, and Recon v2.1 estimates of unobserved clonotypes. Generation probabilities were computed with OLGA for all TCRbeta clonotypes obtained by the gDNA method from several donors. TCRdb's version of the immuneACCESS table is confined to in-frame rearrangements and falls short of the full clone set. An unresolved V gene accounts for under half of the shortfall where checked; the remainder is of unknown origin. V and J calls and clone size are as listed in that table; D and trimming were resolved from the DNA. Within this sample are roughly 550,000 clones, with roughly 95% of them counted one time only. Together, the top ten hold 0.1% to 0.11% of the sample.

As for this clone: Its target antigen remains unknown. Base qualities are not recorded, but no much larger clone differs from it by a single base.

The chain was built from TRBV2 and TRBJ1-5, with the D segment identity uncertain. The receptor's source is a woman aged 25 to 39 in good health. The source material was naive CD8+ T cells sorted from blood. In the paper's terms, the cell subset or site label means: CD45RA+CCR7+. The DNA sequence is given as TGTGCCAGCAGTGACATCGGTCAGCCCCAGCATTTT. The translation is CASSDIGQPQHF.